A selection of T cell receptor beta chains follows, all from one sample in a study of cytomegalovirus exposure and HLA in healthy donors. This table comes from immunoSEQ multiplex PCR, and its TCRdb copy is limited to in-frame clones, with some not included. The data contain some 180,000 clones, about 9% of them singletons. Material for sequencing was PBMCs. The receptor set was obtained from a woman aged 25 to 39 in good health and CMV-seropositive. The CDR3 runs from the conserved cysteine through the conserved F or W. D genes are given only for firm matches. Only part of the rows carry a size: once, few, many, or a class if the clone is expanded.

>TRBV6-1|.|TRBJ2-1|few
TGTGCCAGCAGTGTAGGGGGCAATGAGCAGTTCTTC
CASSVGGNEQFF
>TRBV14|.|TRBJ1-5|few
TGTGCCAGCAGCCAAGGCGGATCCAATCAGCCCCAGCATTTT
CASSQGGSNQPQHF
>TRBV13|TRBD2|TRBJ2-5|few
TGTGCCAGCAGCTTATTTATAGCGGGAGGGTATGAGACCCAGTACTTC
CASSLFIAGGYETQYF
>TRBV25-1|.|TRBJ1-4|.
TGTGCCAGCAGAGACAGGATAAATAATGAAAAACTGTTTTTT
CASRDRINNEKLFF
>TRBV6-5|.|TRBJ1-1|.
TGTGCCAGCAGTTACTCTGTAGGCGCGGGGAACACTGAAGCTTTCTTT
CASSYSVGAGNTEAFF
>TRBV2|TRBD1|TRBJ1-1|few
TGTGCCAGCAGTGTCGCAGGGGGTACTGAAGCTTTCTTT
CASSVAGGTEAFF
>TRBV2|.|TRBJ2-7|few
TGTGCCAGCACCCAGAGGCTTTTCTCCTACGAGCAGTACTTC
CASTQRLFSYEQYF
>TRBV4-1|TRBD1|TRBJ1-2|few
TGCGCCAGCAGCCAAGGGGGACAGGGTACTTCAAACTATGGCTACACCTTC
CASSQGGQGTSNYGYTF
>TRBV30|.|TRBJ1-5|few
TGTGCCTGGAGTGGGACGGGGGGTCAGCCCCAGCATTTT
CAWSGTGGQPQHF
>TRBV29-1|.|TRBJ2-1|.
TGCAGCGTTTCCCTCGGGTACTCCTACAATGAGCAGTTCTTC
CSVSLGYSYNEQFF
>TRBV5-8|TRBD2|TRBJ2-5|.
TGTGCCAGCAGCCCGGGGGGTAGCGGGACCCCAGAGACCCAGTACTTC
CASSPGGSGTPETQYF
>TRBV14|.|TRBJ2-4|.
TGTGCCAGCAGCCAAGGAGGGAGACATGTAGCCAAAAACATTCAGTACTTC
CASSQGGRHVAKNIQYF
>TRBV5-1|TRBD2|TRBJ2-1|.
TGCGCCAGCAGCGCAGGGACTAGCGGTTTCTCCTACAATGAGCAGTTCTTC
CASSAGTSGFSYNEQFF
>TRBV7-9|.|TRBJ2-7|few
TGTGCCAGCAGCTTAATGGGAGTAGCGAAGTACGAGCAGTACTTC
CASSLMGVAKYEQYF
>TRBV9|.|TRBJ1-2|few
TGTGCCAGCAGATCAGGTGTCTATGGCTACACCTTC
CASRSGVYGYTF
>TRBV10-2|TRBD1|TRBJ2-1|few
TGCGCCAGCAGTTCTACTTGGACAGGGGCCTACAATGAGCAGTTCTTC
CASSSTWTGAYNEQFF
>TRBV5-8|TRBD2|TRBJ2-7|.
TGTGCCAGCAGCTTGGAGGGACTAGACAGTTACGAGCAGTACTTC
CASSLEGLDSYEQYF
>TRBV10-3|TRBD2|TRBJ2-1|.
TGTGCCATTCGGGGACTAGCGGGAGTCGCGGGTGAGCAGTTCTTC
CAIRGLAGVAGEQFF
>TRBV7-2|.|TRBJ1-5|.
TGTGCCAGCAGCTTAGCAGGGGTCCCTAGCAATCAGCCCCAGCATTTT
CASSLAGVPSNQPQHF